A selection of T cell receptor beta chains follows, all from one sample in a study of CD8 T cells in Susac syndrome. One entry per CDR3 protein, called by TCRdb with MiXCR from the immunoSEQ multiplex PCR reads. The profile covers approximately 300,000 distinct CDR3 sequences, with approximately 91% appearing a single time and approximately 0.18% taken by the ten largest. Sample: CD8+ T cells from PBMCs. The receptors were sampled from a human donor with multiple sclerosis. The CDR3 runs from the conserved cysteine through the conserved F or W. The order of the fields is V gene, clone size, D gene, J gene, CDR3 DNA, CDR3 protein. A D gene is named only where the DNA matches it firmly. Some rows mark clone size as missing; the rest say once, few, many or name a class of expanded clone.

V gene: TRBV27; clone size: .; D gene: TRBD1; J gene: TRBJ1-2; CDR3 DNA: TGTGCCAGCAGTTGGACAGGGGACTATGGCTACACCTTC; CDR3 protein: CASSWTGDYGYTF
V gene: TRBV27; clone size: once; D gene: .; J gene: TRBJ2-1; CDR3 DNA: TGTGCCAGCAGTTTATGGGACGGGGACAATGAGCAGTTCTTC; CDR3 protein: CASSLWDGDNEQFF
V gene: TRBV9; clone size: .; D gene: .; J gene: TRBJ2-7; CDR3 DNA: TGTGCCAGCAGCGGCGGAGCAGGGGCCCAGTACTTC; CDR3 protein: CASSGGAGAQYF
V gene: TRBV18; clone size: .; D gene: TRBD1; J gene: TRBJ2-7; CDR3 DNA: TGTGCCAGCTCACCGCGGACAGGGCCTAAGGATGAGCAGTACTTC; CDR3 protein: CASSPRTGPKDEQYF
V gene: TRBV7-2; clone size: .; D gene: TRBD2; J gene: TRBJ2-1; CDR3 DNA: TGTGCCAGCAGCACTCGACTAGCGAGCTCCTACAATGAGCAGTTCTTC; CDR3 protein: CASSTRLASSYNEQFF
V gene: TRBV7-8; clone size: .; D gene: .; J gene: TRBJ2-1; CDR3 DNA: TGTGCCAGCAGCTCCTATAGTATACACAATGAGCAGTTCTTC; CDR3 protein: CASSSYSIHNEQFF
V gene: TRBV20-1; clone size: .; D gene: TRBD2; J gene: TRBJ2-2; CDR3 DNA: TGCAGTGCCCCTAGCGGGAGGGCGACCGGGGAGCTGTTTTTT; CDR3 protein: CSAPSGRATGELFF
V gene: TRBV19; clone size: once; D gene: .; J gene: TRBJ2-2; CDR3 DNA: TGTGCCAGTAGGGGGTTGACCGGGGAGCTGTTTTTT; CDR3 protein: CASRGLTGELFF
V gene: TRBV5-4; clone size: once; D gene: TRBD1; J gene: TRBJ2-7; CDR3 DNA: TGTGCCAGCAGCCCCGGGACAGGGACCCCATCCTACGAGCAGTACTTC; CDR3 protein: CASSPGTGTPSYEQYF
V gene: TRBV19; clone size: .; D gene: .; J gene: TRBJ2-5; CDR3 DNA: TGTGCCAGTAAACCGGGACAAGGCAAAGAGACCCAGTACTTC; CDR3 protein: CASKPGQGKETQYF
V gene: TRBV5-6; clone size: .; D gene: .; J gene: TRBJ2-3; CDR3 DNA: TGTGCCAGCAGAACATGGGGGGGGCCCGCAGATACGCAGTATTTT; CDR3 protein: CASRTWGGPADTQYF
V gene: TRBV3-1; clone size: .; D gene: .; J gene: TRBJ2-7; CDR3 DNA: TGTGCCAGCAGCCTTGGTACAGCAGTATACGAGCAGTACTTC; CDR3 protein: CASSLGTAVYEQYF
V gene: TRBV12-3/TRBV12-4; clone size: .; D gene: .; J gene: TRBJ2-3; CDR3 DNA: TGTGCCAGCAGTTTAGGAGGGACTTTCACAGATACGCAGTATTTT; CDR3 protein: CASSLGGTFTDTQYF
V gene: TRBV19; clone size: .; D gene: TRBD2; J gene: TRBJ2-1; CDR3 DNA: TGTGCCAGTAGTACACCGGGACTAGCGGGAGGGGATGAGCAGTTCTTC; CDR3 protein: CASSTPGLAGGDEQFF
V gene: TRBV14; clone size: .; D gene: .; J gene: TRBJ2-2; CDR3 DNA: TGTGCCAGCAGCCAGTGGGACCTTCCTACCGGGGAGCTGTTTTTT; CDR3 protein: CASSQWDLPTGELFF
V gene: TRBV9; clone size: few; D gene: .; J gene: TRBJ1-5; CDR3 DNA: TGTGCCAGCAGTGGCGGGGGTAGCAATCAGCCCCAGCATTTT; CDR3 protein: CASSGGGSNQPQHF
V gene: TRBV20-1; clone size: .; D gene: TRBD2; J gene: TRBJ2-1; CDR3 DNA: TGCAGTGCCGAGGATGGCGGGGGAGGTTACAATGAGCAGTTCTTC; CDR3 protein: CSAEDGGGGYNEQFF
V gene: TRBV7-8; clone size: .; D gene: TRBD2; J gene: TRBJ2-1; CDR3 DNA: TGTGCCAGCAGCTCCATAGCGGGGGAGCCTCAGCAGTTCTTC; CDR3 protein: CASSSIAGEPQQFF
V gene: TRBV20-1; clone size: .; D gene: .; J gene: TRBJ2-1; CDR3 DNA: TGCAGTGCCCCCCGCCCCTACAATGAGCAGTTCTTC; CDR3 protein: CSAPRPYNEQFF
V gene: TRBV30; clone size: .; D gene: .; J gene: TRBJ1-2; CDR3 DNA: TGTGCCTGGAGTGGCACGGAGCTTGAAGACTATGGCTACACCTTC; CDR3 protein: CAWSGTELEDYGYTF